The 20 T cell receptor beta chains in this list originate from one sample, sequenced in a study of T cell responses to AZD1222 COVID-19 vaccine. TCRdb's table, derived via immunoSEQ multiplex PCR, lists solely in-frame clones and lacks some. In the table there are about 88,000 clones, roughly 89% of which are singletons. The material sequenced was peripheral blood, taken 28 days after the second AZD1222 dose. All receptors come from an adult who received the AZD1222 COVID-19 vaccine.

This clone was observed once. V gene TRBV5-8 combines with J gene TRBJ2-2, with TRBD1 matching 10 bases. CDR1 and CDR2 from the germline V gene are SGHTS and YDEGEE. Unmatched junction bases numbered 1, after V lost 2 bases and J lost 3 bases. CDR3 length: 15 residues. CDR3 amino acids: CASSLGQGDTGELFF. For the CDR3, the DNA is TGTGCCAGCAGCTTAGGACAGGGGGACACCGGGGAGCTGTTTTTT.

The CDR3 spells CASQGEGYDGYTF. In DNA, the CDR3 is TGTGCCTCTCAGGGGGAAGGATATGATGGCTACACCTTC. The chain has TRBV7-9 and TRBJ1-2, with TRBD1 matching 7 bases. V was clipped by 11 bases and J by 6 bases; unmatched bases: 12. The CDR3 loop spans 13 amino acids. The germline V gene encodes CDR1 SEHNR and CDR2 FQNEAQ (reference sequence).

The rearrangement joins TRBV5-6 to TRBJ2-3, with D maybe TRBD2 (6 bases). V lost 5 bases to trimming and J lost 4 bases, with 14 bases between them. Germline V gene lookup returns CDR1 SGHDT and CDR2 YYEEEE. The CDR3 runs 14 residues. In DNA, the CDR3 is TGTGCCAGCAGTGGAAGCGGGTGGGCAGATACGCAGTATTTT. Translated: CASSGSGWADTQYF. Full variable domain (rest looked up from reference TRBV5-6 and TRBJ2-3): DAGVTQSPTHLIKTRGQQVTLRCSPKSGHDTVSWYQQALGQGPQFIFQYYEEEERQRGNFPDRFSGHQFPNYSSELNVNALLLGDSALYLCASSGSGWADTQYFGPGTRLTVL.

J is TRBJ1-2 and V is TRBV18, with D hard to call. Trimming shortened V by 6 bases and J by 8 bases, and 16 bases separated the two germline ends. Germline CDR1 and CDR2: KGHSH and LQKENI. The CDR3 contains 13 residues. The CDR3, as DNA: TGTGCCAGCTCGCCCACAAGAGCGGAGGGCTACACCTTC. Translating it yields CASSPTRAEGYTF.

This clone was observed a single time. The chain carries TRBV11-1 and TRBJ2-1; 7 positions agree with TRBD2. Losses at the gene ends were 0 bases for V and 15 bases for J; bases not matched to a gene: 11. This CDR3 has 14 residues. CDR1 and CDR2 (germline): SGHAT, FQDESV (reference sequence). The CDR3 loop is CASSLAAGPRGPFF. CDR3 DNA: TGTGCCAGCAGCTTAGCAGCGGGACCCCGAGGTCCGTTCTTC.

The chain links TRBV24-1 to TRBJ1-2, with no clear D. Germline V gene lookup returns CDR1 KGHDR and CDR2 SFDVKD. This CDR3 has 14 amino acids. Trimming cost V 1 base and J 4 bases, with 9 bases left between them. The CDR3 region is CATSDFEGFYGYTF. The CDR3 DNA reads as TGTGCCACCAGTGATTTCGAGGGTTTCTATGGCTACACCTTC.

This chain links TRBV5-1 with TRBJ2-1; D possibly corresponds to TRBD2 (7 bases). CDR1 is SGHRS and CDR2 is YFSETQ in the germline V gene. The CDR3 sequence is 13 residues long. Deletions cut 4 bases from V and 9 bases from J, with 14 bases between. The chain's CDR3 is CASSILRGGEQFF. The CDR3 DNA reads as TGCGCCAGCAGCATACTAAGGGGGGGTGAGCAGTTCTTC.

This clone occurred a few times. The V gene is TRBV4-1, the J gene TRBJ1-1; no clear D gene. Trimming cost V 1 base and J 3 bases, with 12 bases left between them. CDR3 length equals 15 residues. CDR1 and CDR2 (germline): MGHRA, YSYEKL. In nucleotides, the CDR3 is TGCGCCAGCAGCCAAGGAAGGAGCGGGCACACTGAAGCTTTCTTT. It yields the protein CASSQGRSGHTEAFF.

This chain links TRBV21-1 with TRBJ1-5. TRBV21-1 is shown as a pseudogene. This CDR3 is 10 amino acids long. CDR3 sequence: CASSSQPQHF. The CDR3 DNA sequence: TGTGCCAGCAGCAGTCAGCCCCAGCATTTT.

This clone is a singleton in its sample. The chain employs TRBV5-1 and TRBJ1-1; 7 bases match TRBD1. With 4 bases clipped from V and 1 base from J, the junction kept 7 bases outside the gene matches. Germline V lookup: CDR1 SGHRS, CDR2 YFSETQ. CDR3 length: 15 residues. CDR3 sequence (DNA): TGCGCCAGCAGCCGGGACAGTACGCCGAACACTGAAGCTTTCTTT. The encoded protein is CASSRDSTPNTEAFF.

The chain couples TRBV19 to TRBJ1-6, with D unclear. Trimming took off 4 bases at V and 11 bases at J, with 9 bases between the two ends. CDR3 length: 12 amino acids. The germline gives CDR1 LNHDA, CDR2 SQIVND (reference sequence). In DNA form, the CDR3 reads TGTGCCAGTAGTAACCCGAGGGCACCCCTCCACTTT. Protein: CASSNPRAPLHF.

Here the CDR3 reads CASSPDRVTNEKLFF. The CDR3 DNA sequence: TGTGCCAGCAGCCCCGACAGGGTAACTAATGAAAAACTGTTTTTT. The chain employs TRBV7-9 and TRBJ1-4; 7 bases are a match to TRBD1. The germline V gene has CDR1 SEHNR and CDR2 FQNEAQ (reference sequence). This CDR3 has 15 amino acids. Trimming at V came to 5 bases and at J to 1 base, leaving 4 bases not matched to a gene.

This chain connects TRBV3-1 (or the pseudogene TRBV3-2) to TRBJ1-3; D unclear. The CDR3 runs to 14 residues. The V gene lost 1 base and the J gene lost 0 bases, with 4 bases spanning the gap. From germline, CDR1 is LGHDT and CDR2 YNNKEL (reference sequence). CDR3 nucleotides: TGTGCCAGCAGCCAAGTCAACTCTGGAAACACCATATATTTT. This translates into CASSQVNSGNTIYF.

This rearrangement joins TRBV27 to TRBJ1-4; no definite D call. The CDR3 length is 13 residues. V lost 5 bases and J lost 10, with 14 bases in between. Germline V gives CDR1 MNHEY, CDR2 SMNVEV (reference sequence). This CDR3 reads CASSPQVGLKLFF. The CDR3 coding sequence is TGTGCCAGCAGTCCCCAAGTCGGACTAAAACTGTTTTTT.

The J gene is TRBJ1-2, the V gene TRBV6-5; D is uncertain. CDR3 size: 16 residues. Looked up from germline, CDR1 is MNHEY and CDR2 is SVGAGI. Trimming removed 0 bases at V and 1 base at J, with 12 bases between. The CDR3 is CASSYSTGMGNYGYTF. The CDR3 DNA reads TGTGCCAGCAGTTACTCGACCGGGATGGGTAACTATGGCTACACCTTC.

The rearrangement joins TRBV14 to TRBJ2-3; tentative D call: TRBD2 (7 bases). Germline V lookup: CDR1 SGHDN, CDR2 FVKESK. The CDR3 has 16 amino acids. V was pared by 1 base and J by 5 bases, with 16 bases between. The CDR3, as DNA: TGTGCCAGCAGCCAAGCGGTCCGGGGGGCCAAAGATACGCAGTATTTT. Encoded protein: CASSQAVRGAKDTQYF. Variable domain in full (rest from reference TRBV14 and TRBJ2-3): EAGVTQFPSHSVIEKGQTVTLRCDPISGHDNLYWYRRVMGKEIKFLLHFVKESKQDESGMPNNRFLAERTGGTYSTLKVQPAELEDSGVYFCASSQAVRGAKDTQYFGPGTRLTVL.

The chain employs TRBV3-1 (or the pseudogene TRBV3-2) and TRBJ2-7; 9 nucleotides align to TRBD2. CDR1 is LGHDT, CDR2 YNNKEL, per germline (reference sequence). V shed 1 base, J shed 8 bases, and the junction held 3 bases outside the gene matches. This CDR3 comprises 13 residues. In nucleotides, the CDR3 is TGTGCCAGCAGCCAAGGCGGGGGGGGACAGCAGTACTTC. Protein product: CASSQGGGGQQYF.

This rearrangement joins TRBV4-1 to TRBJ1-1, with 8 positions matching TRBD1. V lost 0 bases, J lost 5 bases, and 2 bases stayed unmatched. CDR1 MGHRA and CDR2 YSYEKL come from the germline V gene. The CDR3 is 14 amino acids. The CDR3 reads CASSQEQGGTEAFF. The DNA for the CDR3 is TGCGCCAGCAGCCAAGAACAGGGGGGAACTGAAGCTTTCTTT.

The rearrangement joins TRBV5-4 to TRBJ1-2, with TRBD1 as a possible D gene (6 bases). Trimming removed 4 bases from V and 2 bases from J, with 9 bases in between. The CDR3 is 13 amino acids. CDR1 is SGHNT and CDR2 is YYREEE in the germline V gene (reference sequence). CDR3 region: CASSLGQNYGYTF. CDR3 in DNA: TGTGCCAGCAGCCTTGGACAGAACTATGGCTACACCTTC.

The V call is TRBV7-9, the J call TRBJ2-1; the D gene is possibly TRBD1 (6 bases). Germline V gives CDR1 SEHNR, CDR2 FQNEAQ (reference sequence). Trimming shortened V by 5 bases and J by 5 bases, and 16 bases separated the two germline ends. The CDR3 loop spans 15 amino acids. In DNA form, the CDR3 reads TGTGCCAGCAGCCCCCCGGCTAGGGGGAACAATGAGCAGTTCTTC. Protein sequence: CASSPPARGNNEQFF. The full variable domain, completed using reference TRBV7-9 and TRBJ2-1, is DTGVSQNPRHKITKRGQNVTFRCDPISEHNRLYWYRQTLGQGPEFLTYFQNEAQLEKSRLLSDRFSAERPKGSFSTLEIQRTEQGDSAMYLCASSPPARGNNEQFFGPGTRLTVL.